The 20 T cell receptor beta chains presented below share a single source sample, sequenced in a study of metastatic and nonmetastatic thyroid tumors. Among the patients, none had received any treatment before thyroid surgery. TCRdb recomputed clones from the PCR reads via MiXCR. The sample lists approximately 21,000 clones; about 30% were seen once. The sequenced sample consisted of tumor tissue. The receptor source for this set is a female donor with papillary thyroid cancer or a benign thyroid nodule (not recorded which). Some clones in this sample may be carry-over from other donors' samples.

The gene calls are TRBV28 and TRBJ2-4; possibly TRBD1 or TRBD2 for D (7 bases each). The CDR3 covers 15 residues. V was pared by 5 bases and J by 6 bases, with 17 bases between. Germline CDR1 reads MDHEN; CDR2 reads SYDVKM. The CDR3 loop is CASSLRGGLRNIQYF. The CDR3 DNA is TGTGCCAGCAGTCTCAGGGGGGGGCTGAGAAACATTCAGTACTTC.

Worth noting for this clone: The junction differs from germline at one of its ends, possibly a read error. J is TRBJ2-5 and V is TRBV4-3; D is perhaps TRBD2 (7 bases). CDR3 length equals 16 residues. CDR1 and CDR2 from the germline V gene are LGHNA and YSLEER. The CDR3 DNA reads TGCGCCAGCAGCCAATTCTCGGGGGGCCACCAAGAGACCAAGTACTTC. Translating gives CASSQFSGGHQETKYF.

This clone was counted ten times or more. The CDR3 DNA follows: TGTGCCAGCAGTTTATTTGTCCCGAACACCGGGGAGCTGTTTTTT. Translated, it gives CASSLFVPNTGELFF. The chain links TRBV28 to TRBJ2-2; no clear D gene. Trimming shortened V by 1 base and J by 0 bases, and 6 bases separated the two germline ends. There are 15 residues in the CDR3. The germline CDR1 and CDR2 sequences are MDHEN and SYDVKM.

This rearrangement joins TRBV5-1 to TRBJ1-1; D uncertain. The CDR3 sequence is 15 residues long. CDR1 and CDR2 from the germline V gene are SGHRS and YFSETQ. Trimming removed 4 bases from V and 5 bases from J, with 18 bases in between. CDR3 region: CASSMDYSGQTEAFF. In DNA form, the CDR3 reads TGCGCCAGCAGCATGGATTATTCGGGCCAAACTGAAGCTTTCTTT.

V is TRBV28 and J is TRBJ2-6; D gene uncertain. Trimming removed 8 bases at V and 0 bases at J, with 8 bases between. The CDR3 length is 14 residues. CDR1 is MDHEN, CDR2 SYDVKM, per germline. CDR3 in amino acids: CASSKSSGANVLTF. The CDR3 DNA reads TGTGCCAGCTCCAAGAGCTCTGGGGCCAACGTCCTGACTTTC.

Comments on this clone: A junction boundary mismatches the germline segment, possibly from a read error. The chain recombines TRBV6-2 or TRBV6-3 with TRBJ2-3, with no clear D. Germline assignment: CDR1 MNHEY and CDR2 SVGEGT. This CDR3 has 14 residues. The CDR3 protein is CAVISRNWVDTQYF. DNA of the CDR3: TGTGCCGTTATCTCCAGGAATTGGGTTGATACTCAGTATTTT.

A few counts support this clone. The rearrangement links TRBV6-5 to TRBJ2-3, with D uncertain. The DNA end is a closer match to TRBJ1-5, so the J assignment may be wrong. From germline, CDR1 is MNHEY and CDR2 SVGAGI. The CDR3 sequence is 14 residues long. CDR3 sequence reads: CASSYGEITDTQHF. CDR3 sequence (DNA): TGTGCCAGCAGTTATGGCGAAATCACAGATACGCAGCATTTT.

This clone showed up just once. The V gene is TRBV11-2, the J gene TRBJ2-6, with D maybe TRBD1 (6 bases). The ends were cut back, 6 bases at V and 1 base at J, with 22 bases in the middle. The CDR3 is made up of 19 amino acids. CDR1 is SGHAT, CDR2 FQNNGV, per germline. In DNA form, the CDR3 reads TGTGCCAGCAGTCGACGGACAGCCCTCTCGTGTTCTGGGGCCAACGTCCTGACTTTC. It is translated as CASSRRTALSCSGANVLTF. The full variable domain, completed using reference TRBV11-2 and TRBJ2-6, is EAGVAQSPRYKIIEKRQSVAFWCNPISGHATLYWYQQILGQGPKLLIQFQNNGVVDDSQLPKDRFSAERLKGVDSTLKIQPAKLEDSAVYLCASSRRTALSCSGANVLTFGAGSRLTVL.

This clone was detected many times. The chain is built from TRBV18 and TRBJ1-1; D gene uncertain. Germline V CDR1 and CDR2: KGHSH, LQKENI. The CDR3 covers 12 residues. The V gene lost 6 bases and the J gene lost 4 bases, with 9 bases spanning the gap. CDR3 in DNA: TGTGCCAGCTCGCCCGATAGCACTGAAGCTTTCTTT. Translated: CASSPDSTEAFF.

This clone was observed a few times. At one end, the junction sequence differs from germline, possibly due to a read error. This rearrangement joins TRBV6-5 to TRBJ2-7; TRBD1 or TRBD2 may be the D gene (5 bases each). CDR1 is MNHEY and CDR2 is SVGAGI in the germline V gene. This CDR3 contains 14 residues. CDR3: CASSYDGALYDQYF. The CDR3 coding sequence is TGTGCCAGCAGTTATGACGGGGCCCTCTACGATCAGTACTTC.

V usage is TRBV20-1 and J usage is TRBJ1-5; no clear D. Germline CDR1 is DFQATT and CDR2 is SNEGSKA (reference sequence). The CDR3 is 13 residues long. CDR3 sequence: CSVIPGGNQPQHF. DNA of the CDR3: TGCAGCGTAATTCCTGGGGGCAATCAGCCCCAGCATTTT.

Comments on this clone: A much larger clone is a single base away; this may be a read error. This chain uses TRBV9 with TRBJ2-3, with D possibly called TRBD1 or TRBD2 (5 bases each). Looked up from germline, CDR1 is SGDLS and CDR2 is YYNGEE. V gave up 1 base and J gave up 5 bases, with 23 bases separating them. This CDR3 region has 18 residues. CDR3 coding DNA: TGTGCCAGCAGCGTATATTCGGCGGGCCCTACAGGTGTAGATACGCAGTATTTT. Translated, it gives CASSVYSAGPTGVDTQYF. Filled out from reference TRBV9 and TRBJ2-3, the complete variable domain reads DSGVTQTPKHLITATGQRVTLRCSPRSGDLSVYWYQQSLDQGLQFLIQYYNGEERAKGNILERFSAQQFPDLHSELNLSSLELGDSALYFCASSVYSAGPTGVDTQYFGPGTRLTVL.

Of note for this clone: It may be a read error: a sequence one base away is much more abundant. As DNA, the CDR3 is TGCAGCGTTGAATTCCCATCCCTCGCAGACGGCACAGATACGCAGTATTTT. Protein: CSVEFPSLADGTDTQYF. The chain recombines TRBV29-1 with TRBJ2-3; D remains ambiguous. The germline CDR1 and CDR2 sequences are SQVTM and ANQGSEA. V shed 2 bases and J shed 1 base, with 19 bases lying between them. The CDR3 extends over 17 amino acids.

This clone appeared a few times. The chain carries TRBV6-5 and TRBJ2-3; D gene unclear. The ends were cut back, 4 bases at V and 0 bases at J, with 14 bases in the middle. The CDR3 runs to 16 residues. Germline CDR1 is MNHEY and CDR2 is SVGAGI. The CDR3 DNA follows: TGTGCCAGCAGTTCCCGGTCCCATTCTAGCACAGATACGCAGTATTTT. The encoded protein is CASSSRSHSSTDTQYF.

This clone was found many times. This chain uses TRBV19 with TRBJ2-1; TRBD2 matches 16 bases. The germline gives CDR1 LNHDA, CDR2 SQIVND (reference sequence). This CDR3 region has 17 residues. V was clipped by 5 bases and J by 5 bases; unmatched bases: 6. The CDR3 coding sequence is TGTGCCAGTAGTGGGACTAGCGGGGGGGCAGGCCACAATGAGCAGTTCTTC. This sequence encodes CASSGTSGGAGHNEQFF.

Only a few counts were recorded for this clone. The chain carries TRBV27 and TRBJ1-1; TRBD1 agrees at 8 bases. The CDR3 sequence is 15 residues long. Trimming removed 5 bases from V and 0 bases from J; junction bases left unmatched: 5. Germline V gene lookup returns CDR1 MNHEY and CDR2 SMNVEV (reference sequence). For the CDR3, the DNA is TGTGCCAGCAGTAGGAGACAGGGGATGAACACTGAAGCTTTCTTT. It translates to CASSRRQGMNTEAFF.

In its sample, this clone is medium-sized. The genes are TRBV19 and TRBJ2-3, with D perhaps matching TRBD2 (6 bases). V was clipped by 3 bases and J by 0 bases, with 10 bases between them. The CDR3 has 15 residues. Germline V gene lookup returns CDR1 LNHDA and CDR2 SQIVND (reference sequence). CDR3 coding DNA: TGTGCCAGTAGTATCAGGCGGGGAAGCACAGATACGCAGTATTTT. It translates to CASSIRRGSTDTQYF.

This clone is deemed medium-sized (0.01 to 0.1%). CDR3 in DNA: TGTGCCTGGAGTGTCGGGGGGAGGGGAGGCGTAGCTTTCTTT. Translated, it gives CAWSVGGRGGVAFF. The chain employs TRBV30 and TRBJ1-1; D is perhaps TRBD1 (5 bases). The V gene lost 0 bases and the J gene lost 10 bases, with 18 bases spanning the gap. Germline V gene lookup returns CDR1 GTSNPN and CDR2 SVGIG (reference sequence). The CDR3 runs to 14 residues.

CDR3 in amino acids: CASSLALEIHYGYTF. CDR3 bases: TGTGCCAGCAGCTTAGCGCTAGAGATCCACTATGGCTACACCTTC. The chain couples TRBV7-2 to TRBJ1-2; D remains unclear. CDR1 and CDR2 from the germline V gene are SGHTA and FQGNSA. The CDR3 has 15 amino acids. The germline V and J ends were trimmed by 0 bases and 3 bases, with 11 bases remaining between them.

This clone showed up many times. This rearrangement joins TRBV4-1 to TRBJ1-2; D is possibly TRBD1 (5 bases). The ends were cut back, 4 bases at V and 3 bases at J, with 18 bases in the middle. The CDR3 spans 16 residues. CDR1 and CDR2 from the germline V gene are MGHRA and YSYEKL. DNA of the CDR3: TGCGCCAGCAGCCTGTCCTTTGAGGGACCAGACTATGGCTACACCTTC. Translation: CASSLSFEGPDYGYTF.